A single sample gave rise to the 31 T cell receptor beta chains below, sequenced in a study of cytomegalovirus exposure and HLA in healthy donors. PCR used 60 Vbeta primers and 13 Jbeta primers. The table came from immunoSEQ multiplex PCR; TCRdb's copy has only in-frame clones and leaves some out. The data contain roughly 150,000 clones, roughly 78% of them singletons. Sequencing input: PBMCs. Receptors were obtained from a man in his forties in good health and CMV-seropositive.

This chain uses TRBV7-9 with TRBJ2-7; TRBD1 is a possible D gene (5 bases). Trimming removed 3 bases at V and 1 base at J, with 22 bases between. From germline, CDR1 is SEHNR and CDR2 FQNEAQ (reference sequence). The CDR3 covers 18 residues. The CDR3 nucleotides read TGTGCCAGCAGCTTGGTCTGGGGTGCAGGGCTGATTTCCTACGAGCAGTACTTC. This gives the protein CASSLVWGAGLISYEQYF. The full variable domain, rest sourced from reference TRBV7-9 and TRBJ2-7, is DTGVSQNPRHKITKRGQNVTFRCDPISEHNRLYWYRQTLGQGPEFLTYFQNEAQLEKSRLLSDRFSAERPKGSFSTLEIQRTEQGDSAMYLCASSLVWGAGLISYEQYFGPGTRLTVT.

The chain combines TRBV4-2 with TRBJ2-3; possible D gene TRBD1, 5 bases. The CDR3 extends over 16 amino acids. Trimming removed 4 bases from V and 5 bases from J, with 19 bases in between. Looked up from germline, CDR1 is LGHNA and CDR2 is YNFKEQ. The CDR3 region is CASSPLGADQGDTQYF. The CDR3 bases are TGTGCCAGCAGCCCCCTTGGGGCAGACCAGGGAGATACGCAGTATTTT.

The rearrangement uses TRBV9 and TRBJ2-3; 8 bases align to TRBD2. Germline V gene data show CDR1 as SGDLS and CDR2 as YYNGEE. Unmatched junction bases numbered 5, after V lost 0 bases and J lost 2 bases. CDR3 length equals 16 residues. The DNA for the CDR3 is TGTGCCAGCAGCGTAGGGCTAGCGGGCGTCACAGATACGCAGTATTTT. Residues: CASSVGLAGVTDTQYF.

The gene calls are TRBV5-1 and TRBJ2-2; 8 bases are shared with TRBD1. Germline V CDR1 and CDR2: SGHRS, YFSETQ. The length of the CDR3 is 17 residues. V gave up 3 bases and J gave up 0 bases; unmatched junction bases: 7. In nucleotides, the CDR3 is TGCGCCAGCAGCTCCAGGACAGGGAACTCGAACACCGGGGAGCTGTTTTTT. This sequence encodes CASSSRTGNSNTGELFF.

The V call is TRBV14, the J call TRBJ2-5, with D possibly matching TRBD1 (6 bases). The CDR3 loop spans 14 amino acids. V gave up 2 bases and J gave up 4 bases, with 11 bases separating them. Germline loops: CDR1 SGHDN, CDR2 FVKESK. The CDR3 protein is CASSQIQGGETQYF. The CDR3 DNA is TGTGCCAGCAGCCAAATACAGGGTGGAGAGACCCAGTACTTC.

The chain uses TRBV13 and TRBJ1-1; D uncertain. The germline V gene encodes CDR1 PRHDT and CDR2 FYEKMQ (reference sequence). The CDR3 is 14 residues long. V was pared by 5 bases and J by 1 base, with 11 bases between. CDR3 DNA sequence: TGTGCCAGCAGCCCACGAGGCGCGAACACTGAAGCTTTCTTT. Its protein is CASSPRGANTEAFF.

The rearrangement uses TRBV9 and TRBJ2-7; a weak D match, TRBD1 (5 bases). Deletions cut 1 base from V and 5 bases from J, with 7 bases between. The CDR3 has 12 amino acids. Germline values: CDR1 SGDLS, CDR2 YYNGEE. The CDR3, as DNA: TGTGCCAGCAGCGTATGGGGCGACGAGCAGTACTTC. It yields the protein CASSVWGDEQYF.

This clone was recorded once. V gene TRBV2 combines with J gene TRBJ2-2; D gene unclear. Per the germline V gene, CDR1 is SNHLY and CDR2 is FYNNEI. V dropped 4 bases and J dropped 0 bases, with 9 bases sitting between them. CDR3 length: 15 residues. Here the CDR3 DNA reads TGTGCCAGCAGTGGGGTGCGGCCGAACACCGGGGAGCTGTTTTTT. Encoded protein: CASSGVRPNTGELFF.

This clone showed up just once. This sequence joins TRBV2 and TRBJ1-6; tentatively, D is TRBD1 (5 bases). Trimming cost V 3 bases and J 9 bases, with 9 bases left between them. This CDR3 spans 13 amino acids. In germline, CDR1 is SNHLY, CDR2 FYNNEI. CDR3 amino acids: CASSDGGTSPLHF. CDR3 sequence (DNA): TGTGCCAGCAGTGATGGGGGGACTTCACCCCTCCACTTT.

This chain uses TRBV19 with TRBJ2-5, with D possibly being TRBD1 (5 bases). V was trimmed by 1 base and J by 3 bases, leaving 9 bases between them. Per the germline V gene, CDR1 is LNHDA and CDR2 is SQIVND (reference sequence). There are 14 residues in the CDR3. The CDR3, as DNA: TGTGCCAGTAGTATAGCAGGGTACAAAGAGACCCAGTACTTC. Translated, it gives CASSIAGYKETQYF. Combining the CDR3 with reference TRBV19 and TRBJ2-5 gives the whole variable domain DGGITQSPKYLFRKEGQNVTLSCEQNLNHDAMYWYRQDPGQGLRLIYYSQIVNDFQKGDIAEGYSVSREKKESFPLTVTSAQKNPTAFYLCASSIAGYKETQYFGPGTRLLVL.

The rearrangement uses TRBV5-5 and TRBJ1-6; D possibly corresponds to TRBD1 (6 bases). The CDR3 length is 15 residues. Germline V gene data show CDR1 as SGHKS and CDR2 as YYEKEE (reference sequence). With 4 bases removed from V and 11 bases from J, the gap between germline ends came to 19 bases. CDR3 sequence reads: CASSVLAGAGTPLHF. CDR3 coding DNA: TGTGCCAGCAGCGTCCTAGCGGGGGCAGGGACACCCCTCCACTTT.

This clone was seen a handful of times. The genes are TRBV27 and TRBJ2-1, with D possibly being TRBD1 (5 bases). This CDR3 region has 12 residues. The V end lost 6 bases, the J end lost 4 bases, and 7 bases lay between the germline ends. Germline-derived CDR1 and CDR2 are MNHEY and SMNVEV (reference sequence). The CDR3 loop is CASRGDYNEQFF. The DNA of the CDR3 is TGTGCCAGCAGAGGGGATTACAATGAGCAGTTCTTC.

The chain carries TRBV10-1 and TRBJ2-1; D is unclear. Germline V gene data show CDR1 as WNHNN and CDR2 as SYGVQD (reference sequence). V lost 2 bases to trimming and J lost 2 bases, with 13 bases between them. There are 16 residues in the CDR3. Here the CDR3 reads CASSETLGGAYNEQFF. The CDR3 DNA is TGCGCCAGCAGTGAGACGCTAGGCGGAGCCTACAATGAGCAGTTCTTC.

The CDR3 is CATSRGTSGRRTGYEQFF. In DNA, the CDR3 is TGTGCCACCAGCAGGGGGACTAGCGGGAGGCGGACCGGCTATGAGCAGTTCTTC. The chain couples TRBV15 to TRBJ2-1; 15 bases match TRBD2. Per germline, CDR1 LNHNV and CDR2 YYDKDF (reference sequence). This CDR3 is 18 amino acids long. V lost 3 bases to trimming and J lost 8 bases; unmatched junction nucleotides: 11. Combining the CDR3 with reference TRBV15 and TRBJ2-1 gives the whole variable domain DAMVIQNPRYQVTQFGKPVTLSCSQTLNHNVMYWYQQKSSQAPKLLFHYYDKDFNNEADTPDNFQSRRPNTSFCFLDIRSPGLGDTAMYLCATSRGTSGRRTGYEQFFGPGTRLTVL.

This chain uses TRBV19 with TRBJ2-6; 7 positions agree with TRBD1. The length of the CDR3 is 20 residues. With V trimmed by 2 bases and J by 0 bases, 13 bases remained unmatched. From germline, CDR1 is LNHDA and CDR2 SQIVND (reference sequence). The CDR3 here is CASSINRLDRILSGANVLTF. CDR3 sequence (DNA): TGTGCCAGTAGTATAAACCGCCTGGACAGGATCCTCTCTGGGGCCAACGTCCTGACTTTC. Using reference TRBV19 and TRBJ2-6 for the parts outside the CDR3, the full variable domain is DGGITQSPKYLFRKEGQNVTLSCEQNLNHDAMYWYRQDPGQGLRLIYYSQIVNDFQKGDIAEGYSVSREKKESFPLTVTSAQKNPTAFYLCASSINRLDRILSGANVLTFGAGSRLTVL.

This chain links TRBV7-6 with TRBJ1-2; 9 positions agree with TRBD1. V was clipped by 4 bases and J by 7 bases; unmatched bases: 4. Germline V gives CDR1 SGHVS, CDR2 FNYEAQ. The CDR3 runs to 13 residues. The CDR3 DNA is TGTGCCAGCAGCTCCGGGACAGGGTCTGGCTACACCTTC. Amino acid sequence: CASSSGTGSGYTF.

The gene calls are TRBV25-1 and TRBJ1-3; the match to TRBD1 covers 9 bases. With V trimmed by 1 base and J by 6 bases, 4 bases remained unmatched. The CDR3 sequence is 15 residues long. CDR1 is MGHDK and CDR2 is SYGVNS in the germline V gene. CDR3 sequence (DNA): TGTGCCAGCAGTGAATCTGGACAGGGGTTAAACACCATATATTTT. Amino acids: CASSESGQGLNTIYF.

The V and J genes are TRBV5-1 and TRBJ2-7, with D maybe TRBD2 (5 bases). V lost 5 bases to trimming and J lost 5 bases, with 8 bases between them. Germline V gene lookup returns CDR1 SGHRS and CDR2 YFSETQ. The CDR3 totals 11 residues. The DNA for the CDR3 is TGCGCCAGCAGGGAGGCCCACGAGCAGTACTTC. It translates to CASREAHEQYF.

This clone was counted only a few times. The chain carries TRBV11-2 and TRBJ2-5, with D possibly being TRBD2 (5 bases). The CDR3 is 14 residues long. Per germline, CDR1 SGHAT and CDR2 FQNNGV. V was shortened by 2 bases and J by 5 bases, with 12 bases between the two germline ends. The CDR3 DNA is TGTGCCAGCAGCTTATCCACGACGGGGGAGACCCAGTACTTC. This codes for CASSLSTTGETQYF.

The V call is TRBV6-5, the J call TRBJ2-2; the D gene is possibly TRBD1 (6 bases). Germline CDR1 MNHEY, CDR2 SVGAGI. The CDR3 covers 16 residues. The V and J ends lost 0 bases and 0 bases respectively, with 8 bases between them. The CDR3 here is CASSYSEGANTGELFF. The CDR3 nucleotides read TGTGCCAGCAGTTACTCTGAGGGGGCGAACACCGGGGAGCTGTTTTTT.

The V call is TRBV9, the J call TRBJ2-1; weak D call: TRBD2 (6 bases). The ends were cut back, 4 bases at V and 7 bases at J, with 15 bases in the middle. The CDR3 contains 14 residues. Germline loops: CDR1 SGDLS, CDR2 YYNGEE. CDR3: CASSSELAWNEQFF. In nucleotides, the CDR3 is TGTGCCAGCAGCTCCGAACTAGCCTGGAATGAGCAGTTCTTC.

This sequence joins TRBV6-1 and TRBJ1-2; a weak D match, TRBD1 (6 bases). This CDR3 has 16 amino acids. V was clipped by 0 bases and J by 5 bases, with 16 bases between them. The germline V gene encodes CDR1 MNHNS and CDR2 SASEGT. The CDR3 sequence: CASSEAWRGPQYGYTF. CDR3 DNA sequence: TGTGCCAGCAGTGAAGCTTGGCGGGGGCCCCAATATGGCTACACCTTC.

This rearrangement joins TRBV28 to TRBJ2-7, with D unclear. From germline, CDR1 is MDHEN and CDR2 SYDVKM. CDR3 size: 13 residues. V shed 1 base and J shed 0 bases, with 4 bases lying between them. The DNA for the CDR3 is TGTGCCAGCAGTTTATCTCCCTCCTACGAGCAGTACTTC. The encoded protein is CASSLSPSYEQYF.

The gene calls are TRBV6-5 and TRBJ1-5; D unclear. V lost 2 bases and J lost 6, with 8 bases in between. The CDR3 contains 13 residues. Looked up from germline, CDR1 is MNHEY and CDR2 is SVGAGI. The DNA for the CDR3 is TGTGCCAGCAGTTACACGGGATCTCAGCCCCAGCATTTT. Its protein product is CASSYTGSQPQHF.

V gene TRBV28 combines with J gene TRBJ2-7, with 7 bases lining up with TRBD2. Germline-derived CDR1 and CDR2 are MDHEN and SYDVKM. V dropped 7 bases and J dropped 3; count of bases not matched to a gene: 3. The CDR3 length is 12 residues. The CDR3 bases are TGTGCCAGCAATCGGGGGGTCTACGAGCAGTACTTC. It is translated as CASNRGVYEQYF.

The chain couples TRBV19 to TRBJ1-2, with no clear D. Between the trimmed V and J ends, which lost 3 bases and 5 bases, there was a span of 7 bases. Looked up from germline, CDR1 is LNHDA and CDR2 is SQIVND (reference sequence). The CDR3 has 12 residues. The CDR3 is CASSISGYGYTF. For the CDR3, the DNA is TGTGCCAGTAGTATCTCAGGATATGGCTACACCTTC.

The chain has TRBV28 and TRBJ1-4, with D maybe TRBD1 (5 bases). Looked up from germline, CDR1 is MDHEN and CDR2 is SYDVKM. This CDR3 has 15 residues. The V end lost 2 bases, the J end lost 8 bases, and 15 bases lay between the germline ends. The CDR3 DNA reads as TGTGCCAGCAGTTTAAACCGGGACTTGCAGGAAAAACTGTTTTTT. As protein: CASSLNRDLQEKLFF. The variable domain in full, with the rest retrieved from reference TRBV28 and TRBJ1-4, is DVKVTQSSRYLVKRTGEKVFLECVQDMDHENMFWYRQDPGLGLRLIYFSYDVKMKEKGDIPEGYSVSREKKERFSLILESASTNQTSMYLCASSLNRDLQEKLFFGSGTQLSVL.

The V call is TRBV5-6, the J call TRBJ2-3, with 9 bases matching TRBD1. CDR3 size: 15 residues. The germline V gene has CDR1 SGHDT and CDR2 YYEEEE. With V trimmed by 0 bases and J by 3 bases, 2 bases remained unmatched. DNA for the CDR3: TGTGCCAGCAGCTTGGACAGGGGGCTGACAGATACGCAGTATTTT. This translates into CASSLDRGLTDTQYF.

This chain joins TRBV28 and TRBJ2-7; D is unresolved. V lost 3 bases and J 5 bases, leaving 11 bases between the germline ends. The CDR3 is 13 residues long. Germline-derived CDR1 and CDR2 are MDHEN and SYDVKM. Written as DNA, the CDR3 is TGTGCCAGCAGTTTCTGGTCGGCGGACGAGCAGTACTTC. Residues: CASSFWSADEQYF. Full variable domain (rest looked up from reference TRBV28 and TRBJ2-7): DVKVTQSSRYLVKRTGEKVFLECVQDMDHENMFWYRQDPGLGLRLIYFSYDVKMKEKGDIPEGYSVSREKKERFSLILESASTNQTSMYLCASSFWSADEQYFGPGTRLTVT.

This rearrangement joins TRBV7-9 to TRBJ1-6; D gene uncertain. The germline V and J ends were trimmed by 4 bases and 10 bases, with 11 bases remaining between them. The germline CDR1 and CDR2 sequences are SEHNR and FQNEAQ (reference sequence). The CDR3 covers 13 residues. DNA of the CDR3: TGTGCCAGCAGCTCGACCGGAGAGTCACCCCTCCACTTT. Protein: CASSSTGESPLHF. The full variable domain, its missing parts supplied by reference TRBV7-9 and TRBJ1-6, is DTGVSQNPRHKITKRGQNVTFRCDPISEHNRLYWYRQTLGQGPEFLTYFQNEAQLEKSRLLSDRFSAERPKGSFSTLEIQRTEQGDSAMYLCASSSTGESPLHFGNGTRLTVT.

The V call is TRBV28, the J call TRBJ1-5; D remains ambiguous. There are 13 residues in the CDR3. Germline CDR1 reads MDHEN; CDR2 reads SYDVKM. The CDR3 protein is CAIKTGLAQPQHF. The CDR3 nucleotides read TGTGCGATCAAGACCGGGCTAGCGCAGCCCCAGCATTTT.